The rows below give T cell receptor beta chains drawn from one sample of a study of cytomegalovirus exposure and HLA in healthy donors. The assay was immunoSEQ multiplex PCR, and TCRdb's table has in-frame clones only and misses some. The table records 100,000 to 150,000 clones, around 67% of them present only once. Sequenced: PBMCs. All receptors come from a man aged 60-69 years in good health and CMV-seropositive. CDR3s include the opening cysteine and the closing phenylalanine or tryptophan. Each record gives: D gene, V gene, clone size, J gene, CDR3 protein, CDR3 DNA. D genes are given only for firm matches. For some rows the clone size is stated as once, few or many, or as a class when expanded; others skip it.

TRBD2	TRBV7-3	.	TRBJ2-1	CASSLGLAGGSSYNEQFF	TGTGCCAGCAGCTTAGGGCTAGCGGGGGGGAGCTCCTACAATGAGCAGTTCTTC
TRBD1	TRBV2	.	TRBJ2-5	CATRDRIGSQYF	TGTGCCACCCGGGACAGGATCGGGTCCCAGTACTTC
TRBD1	TRBV10-2	.	TRBJ2-2	CASTRTGGIEELFF	TGCGCCAGCACCCGGACAGGGGGCATCGAGGAGCTGTTTTTT
.	TRBV7-9	.	TRBJ2-3	CASGRVTDTQYF	TGTGCCAGCGGTCGGGTCACAGATACGCAGTATTTT
TRBD1	TRBV30	.	TRBJ2-7	CAWSEGTGGSEQYF	TGTGCCTGGAGTGAAGGGACAGGGGGCTCCGAGCAGTACTTC
.	TRBV7-3	once	TRBJ2-1	CASSSGSSYNEQFF	TGTGCCAGCAGCTCGGGGAGCTCCTACAATGAGCAGTTCTTC
.	TRBV19	.	TRBJ1-1	CASRRQKKTEAFF	TGTGCCAGTAGGAGACAGAAAAAGACTGAAGCTTTCTTT
.	TRBV19	.	TRBJ1-2	CASSIQTGANYGYTF	TGTGCCAGTAGTATACAGACGGGAGCTAACTATGGCTACACCTTC
TRBD2	TRBV28	.	TRBJ2-6	CATGGRSSGANVLTF	TGTGCCACGGGGGGACGAAGCTCTGGGGCCAACGTCCTGACTTTC
TRBD1	TRBV5-8	.	TRBJ2-3	CASSWGQVSDTQYF	TGTGCCAGCAGCTGGGGACAGGTTAGCGATACGCAGTATTTT
.	TRBV6-5	once	TRBJ1-1	CASSYSIGGFTTEAFF	TGTGCCAGCAGTTACTCGATTGGGGGCTTTACCACTGAAGCTTTCTTT